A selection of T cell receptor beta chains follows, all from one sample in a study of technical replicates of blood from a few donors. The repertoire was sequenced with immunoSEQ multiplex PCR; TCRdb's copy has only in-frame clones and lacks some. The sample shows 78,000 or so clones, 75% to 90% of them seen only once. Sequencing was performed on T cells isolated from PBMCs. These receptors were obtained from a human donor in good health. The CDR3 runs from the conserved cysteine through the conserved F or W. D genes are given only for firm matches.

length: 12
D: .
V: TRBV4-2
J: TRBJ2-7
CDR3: CASSHPLGEQYF
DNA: TGTGCCAGCAGCCATCCCCTCGGGGAGCAGTACTTC

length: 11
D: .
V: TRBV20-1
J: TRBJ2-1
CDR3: CSARVVNEQFF
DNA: TGCAGTGCTAGAGTCGTGAATGAGCAGTTCTTC

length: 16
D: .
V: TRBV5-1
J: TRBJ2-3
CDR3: CASSPSPGDTTDTQYF
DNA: TGCGCCAGCAGCCCCAGCCCGGGGGATACTACAGATACGCAGTATTTT

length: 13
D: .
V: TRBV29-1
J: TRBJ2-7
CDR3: CSAASQGHYEQYF
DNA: TGCAGCGCGGCATCACAGGGTCACTACGAGCAGTACTTC

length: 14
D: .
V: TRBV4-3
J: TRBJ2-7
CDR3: CASSQFEGGYEQYF
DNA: TGCGCCAGCAGCCAATTTGAGGGAGGCTACGAGCAGTACTTC

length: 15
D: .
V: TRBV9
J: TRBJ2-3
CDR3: CASSPEDRDTDTQYF
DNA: TGTGCCAGCAGCCCAGAGGACAGAGATACAGATACGCAGTATTTT

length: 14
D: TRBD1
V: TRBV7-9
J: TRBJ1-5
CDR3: CASSSTGTHQPQHF
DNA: TGTGCCAGCAGCTCGACAGGGACTCACCAGCCCCAGCATTTT

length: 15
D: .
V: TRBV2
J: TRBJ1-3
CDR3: CASPEGPSGGNTIYF
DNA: TGTGCCAGCCCCGAGGGTCCCTCGGGTGGAAACACCATATATTTT

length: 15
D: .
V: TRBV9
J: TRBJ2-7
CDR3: CASSVAAEDSYEQYF
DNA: TGTGCCAGCAGCGTAGCGGCAGAGGATTCATACGAGCAGTACTTC

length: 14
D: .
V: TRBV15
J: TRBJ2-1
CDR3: CATSRGQTYNEQFF
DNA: TGTGCCACCAGCAGAGGCCAGACCTACAATGAGCAGTTCTTC

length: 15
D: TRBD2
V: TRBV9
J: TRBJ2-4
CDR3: CASSPGGGTKNIQYF
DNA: TGTGCCAGCAGCCCCGGGGGGGGTACCAAAAACATTCAGTACTTC

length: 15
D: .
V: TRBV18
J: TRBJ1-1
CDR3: CASSPQGHTNTEAFF
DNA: TGTGCCAGCTCACCACAGGGACACACGAACACTGAAGCTTTCTTT

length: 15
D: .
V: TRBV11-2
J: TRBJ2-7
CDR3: CASSLGPVLAYEQYF
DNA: TGTGCCAGCAGCTTAGGGCCAGTCCTCGCCTACGAGCAGTACTTC

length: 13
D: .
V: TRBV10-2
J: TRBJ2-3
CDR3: CASTGESTDTQYF
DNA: TGCGCCAGCACCGGGGAGAGCACAGATACGCAGTATTTT